This T cell receptor beta chain originates from a study of OX40 agonist ivuxolimab in advanced cancers. Looking at the study overall: Males comprised approximately 81% of the group, whose mean age was about 60 years (range roughly 20 to 90). Of the patients, three showed partial responses, one with hepatocellular carcinoma and two with cutaneous melanoma.

Germline CDR1 reads SGHNT; CDR2 reads YENEEA. Deletions cut 7 bases from V and 5 bases from J, with 17 bases between. This CDR3 comprises 14 residues. People who had autoimmune disease history or systemic immunosuppression were excluded. Sequencing was performed with immunoSEQ multiplex PCR; in TCRdb, only in-frame clones are kept and a portion is missing. The sample lists approximately 7,000 clones, roughly 83% occurring once. The origin of this receptor is an adult with an advanced solid tumor such as melanoma, head and neck, liver or kidney cancer. The specimen comprised CD4+ or CD8+ T cells sorted from blood, sampled in a trial of the OX40 agonist ivuxolimab. The J gene is TRBJ1-2, the V gene TRBV11-3; possibly TRBD1 for D (5 bases). The CDR3 DNA sequence: TGTGCCAGCAACCGACAGAACGTTCGGTATGGCTACACCTTC. Translating gives CASNRQNVRYGYTF.